The clone carrying this T cell receptor beta chain was found many times. From the RT-PCR reads, TCRdb called clonotypes with MiXCR, one entry per CDR3 protein. The repertoire consists of approximately 720,000 distinct CDR3 sequences, with more than 13% occurring once and the leading ten covering 3.6%. Trimming took 5 bases from V and 4 from J; bases not matched to a gene: 3. This CDR3 contains 13 residues. The chain couples TRBV12-3 or TRBV12-4 to TRBJ1-1; 8 nucleotides agree with TRBD1. The receptor was derived from a female donor in good health, serving as a healthy control. The material sequenced was memory CD4+ T cells from blood. CDR3 DNA: TGTGCCAGCAGTCAAACAGGGGGCACTGAAGCTTTCTTT. This gives the protein CASSQTGGTEAFF.